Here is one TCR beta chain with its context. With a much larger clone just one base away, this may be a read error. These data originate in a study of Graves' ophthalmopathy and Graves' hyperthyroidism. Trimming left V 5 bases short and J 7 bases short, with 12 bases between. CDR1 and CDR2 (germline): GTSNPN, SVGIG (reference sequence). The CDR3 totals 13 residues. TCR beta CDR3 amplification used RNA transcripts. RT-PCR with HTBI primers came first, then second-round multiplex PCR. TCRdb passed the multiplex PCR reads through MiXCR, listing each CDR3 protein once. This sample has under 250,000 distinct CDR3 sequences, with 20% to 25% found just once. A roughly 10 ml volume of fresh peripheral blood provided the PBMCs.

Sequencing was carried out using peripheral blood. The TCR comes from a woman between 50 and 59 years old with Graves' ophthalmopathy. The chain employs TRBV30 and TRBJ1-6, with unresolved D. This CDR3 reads CAWGSGENSPLHF. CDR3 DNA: TGTGCCTGGGGTAGTGGGGAAAATTCACCCCTCCACTTT.